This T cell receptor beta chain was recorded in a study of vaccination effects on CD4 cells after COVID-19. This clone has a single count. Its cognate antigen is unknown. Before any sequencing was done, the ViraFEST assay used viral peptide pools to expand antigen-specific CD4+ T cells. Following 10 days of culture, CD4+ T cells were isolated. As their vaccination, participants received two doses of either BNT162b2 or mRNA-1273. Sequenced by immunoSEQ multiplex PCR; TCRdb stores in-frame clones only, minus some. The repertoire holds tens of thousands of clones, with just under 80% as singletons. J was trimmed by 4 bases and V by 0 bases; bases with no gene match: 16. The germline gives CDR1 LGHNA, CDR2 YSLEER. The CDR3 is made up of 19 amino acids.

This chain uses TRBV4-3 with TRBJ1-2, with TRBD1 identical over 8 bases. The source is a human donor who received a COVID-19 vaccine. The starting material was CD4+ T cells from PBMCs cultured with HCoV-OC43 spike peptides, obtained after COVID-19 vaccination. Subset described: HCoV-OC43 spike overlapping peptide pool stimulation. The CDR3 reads CASSQDSRTGKVGVYGYTF. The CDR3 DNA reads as TGCGCCAGCAGCCAAGATAGTCGGACAGGGAAGGTGGGGGTCTATGGCTACACCTTC.